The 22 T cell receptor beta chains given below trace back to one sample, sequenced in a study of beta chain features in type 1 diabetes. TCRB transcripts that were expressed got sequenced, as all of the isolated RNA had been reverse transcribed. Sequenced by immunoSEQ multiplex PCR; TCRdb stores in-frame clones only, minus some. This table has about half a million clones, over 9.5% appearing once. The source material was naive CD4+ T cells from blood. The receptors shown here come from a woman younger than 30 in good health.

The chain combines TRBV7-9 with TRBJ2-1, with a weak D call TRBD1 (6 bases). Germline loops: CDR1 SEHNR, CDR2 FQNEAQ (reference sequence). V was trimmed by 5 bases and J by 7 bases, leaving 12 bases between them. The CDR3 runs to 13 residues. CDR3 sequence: CASSKGERNEQFF. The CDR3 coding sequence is TGTGCCAGCAGCAAGGGGGAAAGAAATGAGCAGTTCTTC. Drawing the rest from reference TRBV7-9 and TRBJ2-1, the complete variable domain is DTGVSQNPRHKITKRGQNVTFRCDPISEHNRLYWYRQTLGQGPEFLTYFQNEAQLEKSRLLSDRFSAERPKGSFSTLEIQRTEQGDSAMYLCASSKGERNEQFFGPGTRLTVL.

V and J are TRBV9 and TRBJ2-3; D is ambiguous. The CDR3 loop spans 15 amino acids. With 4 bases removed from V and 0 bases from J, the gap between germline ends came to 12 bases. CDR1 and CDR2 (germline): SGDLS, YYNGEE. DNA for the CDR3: TGTGCCAGCAGCCCCCGAGAAGGGAGCACAGATACGCAGTATTTT. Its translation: CASSPREGSTDTQYF.

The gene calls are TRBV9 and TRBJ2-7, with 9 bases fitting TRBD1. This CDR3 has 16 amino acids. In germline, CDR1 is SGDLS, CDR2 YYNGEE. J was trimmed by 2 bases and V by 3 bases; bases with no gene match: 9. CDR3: CASSGLGQGAPYEQYF. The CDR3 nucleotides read TGTGCCAGCAGCGGACTGGGACAGGGCGCACCCTACGAGCAGTACTTC.

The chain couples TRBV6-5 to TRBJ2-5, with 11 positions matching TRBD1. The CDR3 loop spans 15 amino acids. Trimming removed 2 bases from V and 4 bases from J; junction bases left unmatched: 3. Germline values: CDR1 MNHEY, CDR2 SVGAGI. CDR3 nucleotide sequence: TGTGCCAGCAGTTACGGGACAGGGGGGTTAGAGACCCAGTACTTC. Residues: CASSYGTGGLETQYF.

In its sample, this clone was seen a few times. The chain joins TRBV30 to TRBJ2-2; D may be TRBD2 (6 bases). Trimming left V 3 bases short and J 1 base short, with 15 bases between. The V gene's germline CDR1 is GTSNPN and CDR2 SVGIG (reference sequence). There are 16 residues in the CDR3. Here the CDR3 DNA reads TGTGCCTGGAGCCCTCTAGCGATTCGGAACACCGGGGAGCTGTTTTTT. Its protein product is CAWSPLAIRNTGELFF. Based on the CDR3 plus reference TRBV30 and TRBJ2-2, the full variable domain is SQTIHQWPATLVQPVGSPLSLECTVEGTSNPNLYWYRQAAGRGLQLLFYSVGIGQISSEVPQNLSASRPQDRQFILSSKKLLLSDSGFYLCAWSPLAIRNTGELFFGEGSRLTVL.

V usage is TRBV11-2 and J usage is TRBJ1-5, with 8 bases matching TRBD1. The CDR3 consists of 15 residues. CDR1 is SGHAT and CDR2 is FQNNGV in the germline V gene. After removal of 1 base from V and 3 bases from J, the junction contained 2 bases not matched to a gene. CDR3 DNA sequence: TGTGCCAGCAGCTTAGCAGGGGGCTCCAATCAGCCCCAGCATTTT. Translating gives CASSLAGGSNQPQHF.

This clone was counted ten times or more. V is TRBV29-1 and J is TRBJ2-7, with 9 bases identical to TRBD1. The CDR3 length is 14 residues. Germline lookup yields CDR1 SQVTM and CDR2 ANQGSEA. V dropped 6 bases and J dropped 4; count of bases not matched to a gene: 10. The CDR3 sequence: CSVLGTGSFYEQYV. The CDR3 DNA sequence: TGCAGCGTCCTCGGGACAGGGTCCTTTTACGAGCAGTACGTC.

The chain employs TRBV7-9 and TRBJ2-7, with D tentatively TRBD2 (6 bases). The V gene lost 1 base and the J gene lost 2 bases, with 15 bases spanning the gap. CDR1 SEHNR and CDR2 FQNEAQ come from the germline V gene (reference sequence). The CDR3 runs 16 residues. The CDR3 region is CASSLVTGTVAYEQYF. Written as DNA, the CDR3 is TGTGCCAGCAGCTTAGTGACCGGGACTGTTGCCTACGAGCAGTACTTC.

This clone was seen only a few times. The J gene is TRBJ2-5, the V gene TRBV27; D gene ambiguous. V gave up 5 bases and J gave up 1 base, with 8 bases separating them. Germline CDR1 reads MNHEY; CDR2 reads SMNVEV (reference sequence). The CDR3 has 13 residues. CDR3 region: CASSTRRQETQYF. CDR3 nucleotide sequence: TGTGCCAGCAGTACCCGCCGCCAAGAGACCCAGTACTTC.

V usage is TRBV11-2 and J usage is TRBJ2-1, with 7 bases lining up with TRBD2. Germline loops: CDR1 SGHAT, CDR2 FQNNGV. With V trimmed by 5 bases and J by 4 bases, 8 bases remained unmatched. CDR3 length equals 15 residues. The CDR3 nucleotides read TGTGCCAGCAGCCCTGCTAGCGGACAATACAATGAGCAGTTCTTC. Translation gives CASSPASGQYNEQFF.

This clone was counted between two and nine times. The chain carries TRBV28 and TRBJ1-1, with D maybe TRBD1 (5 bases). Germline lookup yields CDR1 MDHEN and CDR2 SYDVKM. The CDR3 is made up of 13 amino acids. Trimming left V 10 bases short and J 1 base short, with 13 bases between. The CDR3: CATRGGSNTEAFF. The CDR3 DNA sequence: TGTGCCACCCGGGGGGGTTCGAACACTGAAGCTTTCTTT.

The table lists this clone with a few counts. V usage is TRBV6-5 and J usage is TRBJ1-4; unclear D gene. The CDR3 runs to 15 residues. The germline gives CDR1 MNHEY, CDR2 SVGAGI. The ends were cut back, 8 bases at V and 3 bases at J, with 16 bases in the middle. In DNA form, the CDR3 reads TGTGCCAGCCGTCGGAAGCCTGACTCTAATGAAAAACTGTTTTTT. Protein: CASRRKPDSNEKLFF.

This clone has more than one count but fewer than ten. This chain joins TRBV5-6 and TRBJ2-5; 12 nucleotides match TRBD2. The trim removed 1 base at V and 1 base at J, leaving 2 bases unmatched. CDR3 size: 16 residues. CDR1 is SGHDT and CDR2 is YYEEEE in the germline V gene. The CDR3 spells CASSLLTSGSQETQYF. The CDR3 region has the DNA TGTGCCAGCAGCTTGTTGACTAGCGGGAGCCAAGAGACCCAGTACTTC.

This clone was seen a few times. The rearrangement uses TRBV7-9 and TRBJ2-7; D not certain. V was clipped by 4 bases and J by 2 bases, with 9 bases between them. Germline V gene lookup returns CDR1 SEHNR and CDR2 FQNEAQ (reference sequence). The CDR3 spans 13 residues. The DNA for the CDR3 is TGTGCCAGCAGCTATCCGGAGACCTACGAGCAGTACGTC. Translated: CASSYPETYEQYV.

The DNA for the CDR3 is TGTGCCAGCAGCTTGGAGGTACGGGGGACCTACGAGCAGTACTTC. Protein: CASSLEVRGTYEQYF. V usage is TRBV5-5 and J usage is TRBJ2-7, with a tentative D call TRBD2 (6 bases). Germline V gene lookup returns CDR1 SGHKS and CDR2 YYEKEE (reference sequence). V lost 0 bases, J lost 2 bases, and 12 bases lay in between. The CDR3 is 15 residues long. The full variable domain, rest sourced from reference TRBV5-5 and TRBJ2-7, is DAGVTQSPTHLIKTRGQQVTLRCSPISGHKSVSWYQQVLGQGPQFIFQYYEKEERGRGNFPDRFSARQFPNYSSELNVNALLLGDSALYLCASSLEVRGTYEQYFGPGTRLTVT.

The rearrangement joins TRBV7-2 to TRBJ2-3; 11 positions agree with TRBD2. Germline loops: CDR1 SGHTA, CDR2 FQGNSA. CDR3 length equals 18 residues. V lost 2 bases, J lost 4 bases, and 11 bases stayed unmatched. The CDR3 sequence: CASSLKSRLAGGADTQYF. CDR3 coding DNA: TGTGCCAGCAGCTTAAAGTCCCGGCTAGCGGGAGGAGCAGATACGCAGTATTTT.

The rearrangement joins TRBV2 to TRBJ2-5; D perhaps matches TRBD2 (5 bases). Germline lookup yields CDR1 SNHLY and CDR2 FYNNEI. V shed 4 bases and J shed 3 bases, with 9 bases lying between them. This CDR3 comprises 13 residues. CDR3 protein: CASSGLREETQYF. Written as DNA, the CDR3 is TGTGCCAGCAGTGGACTACGGGAAGAGACCCAGTACTTC.

The CDR3, as DNA: TGTGCCTGGAGACCCCCCCTAGCGGGAGGGCGTAATGAGCAGTTCTTC. This codes for CAWRPPLAGGRNEQFF. This chain links TRBV30 with TRBJ2-1; the match to TRBD2 covers 12 bases. With V trimmed by 3 bases and J by 7 bases, 10 bases remained unmatched. The germline V gene has CDR1 GTSNPN and CDR2 SVGIG (reference sequence). This CDR3 region has 16 residues.

The CDR3 nucleotides read TGTGCCAGCAGTTATGTACAGGGCTTTCCAGATACGCAGTATTTT. This encodes CASSYVQGFPDTQYF. The chain is built from TRBV6-5 and TRBJ2-3, with a possible D match to TRBD1 (6 bases). V was pared by 3 bases and J by 4 bases, with 14 bases between. This CDR3 spans 15 amino acids. The germline V gene encodes CDR1 MNHEY and CDR2 SVGAGI.

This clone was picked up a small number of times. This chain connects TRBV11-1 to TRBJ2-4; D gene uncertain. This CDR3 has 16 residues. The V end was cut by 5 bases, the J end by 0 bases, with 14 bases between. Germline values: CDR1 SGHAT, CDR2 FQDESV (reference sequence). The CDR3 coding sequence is TGTGCCAGCAGCCCCGGAAAGGGCCTAGCCAAAAACATTCAGTACTTC. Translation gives CASSPGKGLAKNIQYF. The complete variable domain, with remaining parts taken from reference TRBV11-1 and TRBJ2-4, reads EAEVAQSPRYKITEKSQAVAFWCDPISGHATLYWYRQILGQGPELLVQFQDESVVDDSQLPKDRFSAERLKGVDSTLKIQPAELGDSAMYLCASSPGKGLAKNIQYFGAGTRLSVL.

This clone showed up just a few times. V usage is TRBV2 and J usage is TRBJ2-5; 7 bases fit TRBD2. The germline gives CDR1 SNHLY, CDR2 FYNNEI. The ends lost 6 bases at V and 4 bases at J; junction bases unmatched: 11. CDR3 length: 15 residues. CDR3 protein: CASSPSGAVGETQYF. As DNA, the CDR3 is TGTGCCAGCAGCCCCAGCGGGGCAGTCGGAGAGACCCAGTACTTC.

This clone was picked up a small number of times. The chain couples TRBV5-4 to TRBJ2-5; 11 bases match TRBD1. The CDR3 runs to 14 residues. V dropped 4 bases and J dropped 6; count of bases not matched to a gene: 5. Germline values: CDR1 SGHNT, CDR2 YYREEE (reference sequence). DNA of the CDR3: TGTGCCAGCAGCCCGGGACAGGGGGGACAGACCCAGTACTTC. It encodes CASSPGQGGQTQYF.